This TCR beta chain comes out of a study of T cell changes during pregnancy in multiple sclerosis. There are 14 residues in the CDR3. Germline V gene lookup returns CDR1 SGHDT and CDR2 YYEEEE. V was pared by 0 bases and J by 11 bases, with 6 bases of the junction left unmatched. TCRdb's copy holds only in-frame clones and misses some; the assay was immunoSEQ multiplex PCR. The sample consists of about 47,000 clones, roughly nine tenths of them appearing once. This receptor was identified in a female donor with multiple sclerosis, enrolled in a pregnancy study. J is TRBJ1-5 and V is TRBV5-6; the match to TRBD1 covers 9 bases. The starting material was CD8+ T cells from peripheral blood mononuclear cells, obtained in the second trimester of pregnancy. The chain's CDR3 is CASSLGTGAEAQHF. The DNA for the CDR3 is TGTGCCAGCAGCTTGGGGACAGGGGCCGAGGCCCAGCATTTT.